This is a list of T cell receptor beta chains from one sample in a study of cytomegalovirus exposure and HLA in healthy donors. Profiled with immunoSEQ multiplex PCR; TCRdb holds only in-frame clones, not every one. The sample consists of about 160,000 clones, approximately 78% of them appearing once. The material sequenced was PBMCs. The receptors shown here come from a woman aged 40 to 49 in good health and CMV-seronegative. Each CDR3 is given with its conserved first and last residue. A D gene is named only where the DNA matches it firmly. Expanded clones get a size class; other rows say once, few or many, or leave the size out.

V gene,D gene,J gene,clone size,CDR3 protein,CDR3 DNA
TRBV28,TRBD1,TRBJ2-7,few,CASSFFWDRESYEQYF,TGTGCCAGCAGTTTTTTCTGGGACAGAGAATCCTACGAGCAGTACTTC
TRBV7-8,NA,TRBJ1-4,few,CASSLTRGANEKLFF,TGTGCCAGCAGCTTGACTCGGGGGGCGAATGAAAAACTGTTTTTT
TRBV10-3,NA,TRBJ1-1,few,CAILYCVF,TGTGCCATCCTTTATTGCGTCTTT
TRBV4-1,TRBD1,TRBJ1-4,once,CASSQVSGRGRVEATNEKLFF,TGCGCCAGCAGCCAAGTATCCGGAAGGGGGCGCGTAGAGGCAACTAATGAAAAACTGTTTTTT
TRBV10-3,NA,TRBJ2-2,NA,CAISEGRVTGELFF,TGTGCCATCAGTGAAGGCAGGGTGACCGGGGAGCTGTTTTTT
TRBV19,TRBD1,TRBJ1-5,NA,CASTKDRTSNQPQHF,TGTGCCAGTACCAAGGACAGGACGAGCAATCAGCCCCAGCATTTT
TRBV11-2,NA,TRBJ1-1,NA,CASSFQELGLNTEAFF,TGTGCCAGCAGCTTTCAAGAACTGGGACTAAACACTGAAGCTTTCTTT
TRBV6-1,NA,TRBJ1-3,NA,CASSEALGGMGLGGNTIYF,TGTGCCAGCAGTGAAGCGTTAGGCGGGATGGGTTTAGGCGGAAACACCATATATTTT
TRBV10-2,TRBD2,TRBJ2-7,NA,CASSERLAGGTYEQYF,TGCGCCAGCAGTGAGAGGCTAGCGGGGGGGACCTACGAGCAGTACTTC
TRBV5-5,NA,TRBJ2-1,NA,CASTATSSGLFGYNEQFF,TGTGCCAGCACCGCGACCTCCAGCGGGTTGTTCGGGTACAATGAGCAGTTCTTC
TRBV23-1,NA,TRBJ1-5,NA,CASSQSGGVNQPQHF,TGCGCCAGCAGTCAATCAGGGGGAGTCAATCAGCCCCAGCATTTT